This T cell receptor (beta chain) was captured by sequencing in a study of T cells after yellow fever vaccination. Study conclusions and caveats: Weaker overall was a secondary response that nonetheless peaked faster, on day 5 versus 15. Booster sampling recovered most clones from primary vaccination (under 97% CD4, approximately 88% CD8). FACS-sorted repertoires could contain abundant clonotypes contaminating from the bulk population.

This clonotype appeared a few times. Its specificity is not known. Trimming took 6 bases from V and 0 from J; bases not matched to a gene: 6. From germline, CDR1 is MNHEY and CDR2 SVGEGT. CDR3 length equals 16 residues. For TCR, cDNA came from 5'RACE template switching, which added a universal primer site and UMIs. TCRdb called the 5' RACE reads again in MiXCR, with one record for every CDR3 protein. This table holds 510,000 or so distinct CDR3 sequences, roughly a fifth found once. This clonotype originated in a man younger than 45 who received the YFV17D yellow fever vaccine. The chain recombines TRBV6-2 or TRBV6-3 with TRBJ2-7; 12 bases fit TRBD2. The sequencing used PBMCs, collected 15 days after the yellow fever booster vaccination. CDR3: CASSTTSGSSSYEQYF. The DNA for the CDR3 is TGTGCCAGCAGCACGACTAGCGGGAGTAGCTCCTACGAGCAGTACTTC.